This record looks at one T cell receptor (beta chain) sequence and its context. Assignment of participants to cohorts was predicated upon participant-reported clinical history. Each recovered donor of Cohort 3 presented with two negative PCRs, clearance, or symptom resolution. The data belong to a study of blood T cell repertoires in COVID-19. Study details: From the United States, Italy and Spain came samples of acute and convalescent COVID-19. The analysed material was cDNA or gDNA that came from T cells, B-cell-depleted T cells, or PBMCs.

TCRdb's copy holds only in-frame clones and misses some; the assay was immunoSEQ multiplex PCR. Of under 300,000 clones in the sample, around nine tenths were seen once. This CDR3 spans 17 amino acids. V shed 2 bases, J shed 3 bases, and the junction held 6 bases outside the gene matches. This clonotype was obtained from a woman between 18 and 29 years old who had recovered from COVID-19. Sample: PBMCs or T cells enriched from blood (not recorded which). The chain combines TRBV23-1 with TRBJ2-5; 13 bases line up with TRBD2. TRBV23-1 belongs to the ORF category, with a function that is uncertain. CDR3 region: CASSQLELAGGKETQYF. CDR3 in DNA: TGCGCCAGCAGTCAACTGGAACTAGCGGGGGGGAAAGAGACCCAGTACTTC.